This TCR beta chain was sequenced in a study of blood T cell repertoires in COVID-19. For the study at large: COVID-19 samples collected from the United States, Italy and Spain covered acute and convalescent phases.

Germline lookup yields CDR1 SGHRS and CDR2 YFSETQ. V lost 5 bases, J lost 7 bases, and 7 bases stayed unmatched. CDR3 length: 13 amino acids. This table comes from immunoSEQ multiplex PCR, and its TCRdb copy is limited to in-frame clones, with some not included. This table holds about 490,000 clones, 80% to 90% found once. The sequencing input was peripheral blood. The TCR was taken from a human donor in a cohort sampled during active COVID-19. The rearrangement links TRBV5-1 to TRBJ2-7, with 9 bases identical to TRBD1. Here the CDR3 DNA reads TGCGCCAGCAGTGGACAGGGGATGGGGGAGCAGTACTTC. It specifies CASSGQGMGEQYF.